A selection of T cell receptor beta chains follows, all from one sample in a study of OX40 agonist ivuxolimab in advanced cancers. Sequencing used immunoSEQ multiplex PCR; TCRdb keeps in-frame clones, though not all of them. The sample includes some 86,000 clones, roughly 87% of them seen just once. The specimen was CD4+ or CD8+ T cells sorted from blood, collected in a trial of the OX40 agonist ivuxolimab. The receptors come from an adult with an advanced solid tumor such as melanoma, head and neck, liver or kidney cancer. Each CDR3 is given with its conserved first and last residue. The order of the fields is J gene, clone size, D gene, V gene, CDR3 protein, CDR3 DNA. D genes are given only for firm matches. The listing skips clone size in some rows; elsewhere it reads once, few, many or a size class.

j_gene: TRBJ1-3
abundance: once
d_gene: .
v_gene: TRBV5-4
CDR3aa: CASNPQGDRNTIYF
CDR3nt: TGTGCCAGCAACCCCCAGGGAGATAGGAACACCATATATTTT

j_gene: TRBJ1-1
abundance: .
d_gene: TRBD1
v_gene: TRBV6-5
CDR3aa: CASSQDRDGTEAFF
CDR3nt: TGTGCCAGCAGTCAGGACAGGGATGGGACTGAAGCTTTCTTT

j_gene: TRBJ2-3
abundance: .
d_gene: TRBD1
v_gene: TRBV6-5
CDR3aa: CASRRPGQGTDTQYF
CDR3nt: TGTGCCAGCAGGCGACCGGGACAGGGAACAGATACGCAGTATTTT

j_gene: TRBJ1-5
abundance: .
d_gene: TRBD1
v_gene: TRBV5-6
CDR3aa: CASSLKTGKQPQHF
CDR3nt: TGTGCCAGCAGCTTGAAGACAGGGAAACAGCCCCAGCATTTT

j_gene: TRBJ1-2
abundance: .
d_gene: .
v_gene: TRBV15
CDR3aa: CATSRGGANYGYTF
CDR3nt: TGTGCCACCAGCAGAGGGGGAGCTAACTATGGCTACACCTTC

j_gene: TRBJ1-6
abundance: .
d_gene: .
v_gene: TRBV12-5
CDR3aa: CASGLVGDSPLHF
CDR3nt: TGTGCTAGTGGTTTGGTCGGGGATTCACCCCTCCACTTT

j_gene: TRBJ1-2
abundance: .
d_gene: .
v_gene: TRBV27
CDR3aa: CASRDTGDYGYTF
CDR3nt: TGTGCCAGCAGAGACACGGGGGATTATGGCTACACCTTC

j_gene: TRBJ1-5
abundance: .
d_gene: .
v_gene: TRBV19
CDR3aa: CASSQTGENQPQHF
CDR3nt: TGTGCCAGTAGTCAGACAGGCGAAAATCAGCCCCAGCATTTT

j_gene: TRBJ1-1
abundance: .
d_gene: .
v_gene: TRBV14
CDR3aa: CASSQDIWGDEAFF
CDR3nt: TGTGCCAGCAGCCAAGATATCTGGGGGGATGAAGCTTTCTTT

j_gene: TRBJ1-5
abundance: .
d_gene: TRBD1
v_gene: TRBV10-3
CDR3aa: CAIRDRVNQPQHF
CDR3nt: TGTGCCATAAGGGACAGGGTCAATCAGCCCCAGCATTTT

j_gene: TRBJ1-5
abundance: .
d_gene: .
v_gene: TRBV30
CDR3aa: CAWSSWGAGQPQHF
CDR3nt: TGTGCCTGGAGCTCATGGGGGGCTGGTCAGCCCCAGCATTTT

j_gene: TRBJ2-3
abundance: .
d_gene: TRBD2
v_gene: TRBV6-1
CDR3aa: CASRLAGGFGDTQYF
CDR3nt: TGTGCCAGCCGACTAGCGGGGGGATTCGGGGATACGCAGTATTTT

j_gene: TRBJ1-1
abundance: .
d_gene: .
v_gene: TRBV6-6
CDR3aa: CASSYSTGGERAFF
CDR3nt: TGTGCCAGCAGTTACTCGACGGGGGGGGAGCGAGCTTTCTTT

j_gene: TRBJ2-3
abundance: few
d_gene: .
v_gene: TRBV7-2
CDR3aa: CASSLVGGAGTDTQYF
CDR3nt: TGTGCCAGCAGCTTAGTTGGCGGGGCTGGAACAGATACGCAGTATTTT

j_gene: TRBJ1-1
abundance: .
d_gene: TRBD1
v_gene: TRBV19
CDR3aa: CASSGLRGQDGWRTEAFF
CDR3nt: TGTGCCAGTAGTGGACTGAGGGGACAGGACGGTTGGAGGACTGAAGCTTTCTTT

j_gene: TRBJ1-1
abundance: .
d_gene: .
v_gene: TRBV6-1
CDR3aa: CASSYDVAWFF
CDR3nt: TGTGCCAGCAGTTACGACGTAGCTTGGTTCTTT

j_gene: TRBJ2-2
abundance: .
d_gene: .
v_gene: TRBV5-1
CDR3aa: CASKYQGNTGELFF
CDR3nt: TGCGCCAGCAAGTATCAAGGGAACACCGGGGAGCTGTTTTTT